The TCR beta chain under discussion was sequenced for a study of identical twins. Study results and caveats: Conclusions came from cross-sectional statistical analysis, not from following the same donors. Low generation probability was overrepresented in out-of-frame alpha sequences shared by twins.

MiXCR, run by TCRdb on the 5' RACE reads, gives a single entry per CDR3 protein. This sample carries fewer than 900,000 distinct CDR3 sequences, approximately 18% of them seen once, and the ten largest clones take around 13%. As to this clonotype: Its antigen is not known.

The CDR3 length is 14 residues. V was clipped by 7 bases and J by 7 bases; unmatched bases: 12. These same records also appear under a second study, on T cells expressing NK-cell markers. That paper notes: Among eight sequenced donors, seven carried HCMV seropositivity while one was seronegative.

Sequenced: PBMCs. The chain joins TRBV12-3 or TRBV12-4 to TRBJ2-5, with TRBD2 matching 7 bases. The source is a woman aged 18-29 years in good health. CDR3: CASTPSERGGTQYF. Here the CDR3 DNA reads TGTGCCAGCACCCCCAGCGAGCGGGGTGGGACCCAGTACTTC.